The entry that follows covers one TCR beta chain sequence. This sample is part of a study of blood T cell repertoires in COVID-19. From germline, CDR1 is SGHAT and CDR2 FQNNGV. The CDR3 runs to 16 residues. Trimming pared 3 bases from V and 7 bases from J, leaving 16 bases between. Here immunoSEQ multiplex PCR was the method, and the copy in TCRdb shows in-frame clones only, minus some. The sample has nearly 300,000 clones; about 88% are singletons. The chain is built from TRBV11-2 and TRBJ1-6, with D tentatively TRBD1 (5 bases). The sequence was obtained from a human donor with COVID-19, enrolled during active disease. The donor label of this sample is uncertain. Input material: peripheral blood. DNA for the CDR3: TGTGCCAGCAGCTTCCTCAGGGCGGGAGGAAATTCACCCCTCCACTTT. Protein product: CASSFLRAGGNSPLHF.